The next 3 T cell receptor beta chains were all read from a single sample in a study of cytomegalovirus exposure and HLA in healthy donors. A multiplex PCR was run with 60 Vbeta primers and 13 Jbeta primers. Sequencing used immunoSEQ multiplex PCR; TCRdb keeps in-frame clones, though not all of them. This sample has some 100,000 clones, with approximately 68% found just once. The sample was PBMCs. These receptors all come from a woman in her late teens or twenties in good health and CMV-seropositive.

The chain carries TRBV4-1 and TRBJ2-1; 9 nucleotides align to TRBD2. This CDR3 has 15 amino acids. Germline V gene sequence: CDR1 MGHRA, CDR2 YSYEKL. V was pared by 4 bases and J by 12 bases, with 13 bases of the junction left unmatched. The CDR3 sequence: CASSPVSGSGMVQFF. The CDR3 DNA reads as TGCGCCAGCAGCCCGGTTAGCGGGAGTGGTATGGTGCAGTTCTTC.

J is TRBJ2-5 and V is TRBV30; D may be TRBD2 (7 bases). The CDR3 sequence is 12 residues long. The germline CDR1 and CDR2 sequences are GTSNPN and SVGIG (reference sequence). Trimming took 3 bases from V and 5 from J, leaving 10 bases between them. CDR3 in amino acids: CAWRGGRETQYF. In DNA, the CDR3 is TGTGCCTGGAGGGGGGGGCGGGAGACCCAGTACTTC.

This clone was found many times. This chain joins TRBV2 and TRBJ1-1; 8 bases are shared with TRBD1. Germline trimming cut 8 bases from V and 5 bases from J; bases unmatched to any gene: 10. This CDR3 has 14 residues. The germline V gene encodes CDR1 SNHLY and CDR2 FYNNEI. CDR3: CASAQDRVGTEAFF. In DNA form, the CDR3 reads TGTGCCAGCGCACAGGACAGGGTGGGGACTGAAGCTTTCTTT.